The 16 T cell receptor beta chains in this list originate from one sample, sequenced in a study of T cells in localized non-small cell lung cancer. Profiling relied on immunoSEQ multiplex PCR, and the TCRdb table lists in-frame clones only, not all of them. The data hold tens of thousands of clones, with 80% to 90% observed a single time. Sequenced material: peripheral blood, taken before any cancer treatment. The receptors were sampled from a woman aged 35 to 70 with stage I lung adenocarcinoma.

The rearrangement uses TRBV5-1 and TRBJ1-2, with D possibly being TRBD1 (5 bases). The germline V gene encodes CDR1 SGHRS and CDR2 YFSETQ. V lost 4 bases and J 9 bases, leaving 25 bases between the germline ends. The CDR3 has 16 amino acids. The CDR3 region is CASSVGTTGPLGRYTF. The CDR3 nucleotides read TGCGCCAGCAGCGTAGGTACAACGGGGCCCCTCGGACGCTACACCTTC.

The chain joins TRBV10-3 to TRBJ2-6, with 8 bases lining up with TRBD1. J lost 0 bases, V lost 2 bases, and 6 bases had no gene match. The CDR3 contains 18 residues. Germline V gives CDR1 ENHRY, CDR2 SYGVKD. The DNA for the CDR3 is TGTGCCATCAGTGAGCCGCGACAGGGGTACTCTGGGGCCAACGTCCTGACTTTC. Translated, it gives CAISEPRQGYSGANVLTF.

Turning to this clone: The junction departs from germline at one end; a sequencing error may be responsible. The chain employs TRBV7-9 and TRBJ2-1; TRBD2 aligns across 12 bases. Germline lookup yields CDR1 SEHNR and CDR2 FQNEAQ (reference sequence). The CDR3 totals 13 residues. CDR3 DNA: TGTGCCAGCCCCACCCTAGCGGGAGGGCCTGAGATCTTC. Residues: CASPTLAGGPEIF. The full variable domain, rest sourced from reference TRBV7-9 and TRBJ2-1, is DTGVSQNPRHKITKRGQNVTFRCDPISEHNRLYWYRQTLGQGPEFLTYFQNEAQLEKSRLLSDRFSAERPKGSFSTLEIQRTEQGDSAMYLCASPTLAGGPEIFGPGTRLTVL.

The chain recombines TRBV15 with TRBJ1-5; possible D gene TRBD1, 6 bases. Looked up from germline, CDR1 is LNHNV and CDR2 is YYDKDF (reference sequence). V was shortened by 8 bases and J by 0 bases, with 17 bases between the two germline ends. This CDR3 is 16 amino acids long. The CDR3 sequence: CATESGEAVSNQPQHF. The DNA of the CDR3 is TGTGCCACCGAATCAGGGGAGGCGGTTAGCAATCAGCCCCAGCATTTT.

The count of this clone is one. The CDR3 DNA sequence: TGTGCCAGAAGCTTGGAAGTGGGCATCTACGAGCAGTACTTC. Translated, it gives CARSLEVGIYEQYF. The chain links TRBV5-3 to TRBJ2-7; D is ambiguous. TRBV5-3 is identified as an open reading frame with a role that is uncertain. V lost 0 bases, J lost 3 bases, and 10 bases lay in between. The CDR3 covers 14 residues.

The chain combines TRBV4-1 with TRBJ2-3; weak D call: TRBD2 (6 bases). The CDR3 sequence is 18 residues long. Germline V gives CDR1 MGHRA, CDR2 YSYEKL. Between the trimmed V and J ends, which lost 1 base and 1 base, there was a span of 18 bases. The CDR3, as DNA: TGCGCCAGCAGCCAAGGTAGGGCCTCTAGCGAGCGCACAGATACGCAGTATTTT. As protein: CASSQGRASSERTDTQYF.

The V and J genes are TRBV11-2 and TRBJ1-1; D not certain. The CDR3 spans 15 residues. V lost 0 bases and J lost 3, with 11 bases in between. Germline CDR1 and CDR2: SGHAT and FQNNGV. CDR3 region: CASSLEGSYDTEAFF. As DNA, the CDR3 is TGTGCCAGCAGCTTAGAAGGCAGTTACGACACTGAAGCTTTCTTT.

This chain joins TRBV6-5 and TRBJ2-7; the match to TRBD1 covers 7 bases. Germline-derived CDR1 and CDR2 are MNHEY and SVGAGI. CDR3 length equals 13 residues. Trimming at V came to 6 bases and at J to 4 bases, leaving 6 bases not matched to a gene. The CDR3 here is CASSRTGCYEQYF. CDR3 bases: TGTGCCAGCAGCAGGACAGGATGTTACGAGCAGTACTTC.

The chain carries TRBV5-4 and TRBJ2-7, with TRBD1 matching 9 bases. CDR3 length: 15 amino acids. Germline CDR1 SGHNT, CDR2 YYREEE (reference sequence). Losses at the gene ends were 3 bases for V and 5 bases for J; bases not matched to a gene: 9. This CDR3 is CASSSEYHRGHEQYF. The CDR3 DNA is TGTGCCAGCAGCTCTGAGTATCACAGGGGGCACGAGCAGTACTTC. Variable domain in full (rest from reference TRBV5-4 and TRBJ2-7): ETGVTQSPTHLIKTRGQQVTLRCSSQSGHNTVSWYQQALGQGPQFIFQYYREEENGRGNFPPRFSGLQFPNYSSELNVNALELDDSALYLCASSSEYHRGHEQYFGPGTRLTVT.

The chain links TRBV15 to TRBJ2-1; D is unclear. Germline lookup yields CDR1 LNHNV and CDR2 YYDKDF (reference sequence). The CDR3 spans 14 residues. Between the trimmed V and J ends, which lost 3 bases and 0 bases, there was a span of 6 bases. In DNA, the CDR3 is TGTGCCACCAGCAGCGAGAGCTCCTACAATGAGCAGTTCTTC. Amino acid sequence: CATSSESSYNEQFF.

V and J are TRBV2 and TRBJ2-7, with 8 nucleotides matching TRBD1. With 6 bases clipped from V and 4 bases from J, the junction kept 8 bases outside the gene matches. Germline V gene lookup returns CDR1 SNHLY and CDR2 FYNNEI. CDR3 size: 14 residues. The CDR3, as DNA: TGTGCCAGCAGCGCCACGTGGACAGGGTACGAGCAGTACTTC. Its protein product is CASSATWTGYEQYF.

The chain has TRBV7-3 and TRBJ2-1; 7 bases are a match to TRBD1. Germline V gives CDR1 SGHTA, CDR2 FQGTGA. Trimming cost V 6 bases and J 0 bases; bases outside gene matches: 23. The CDR3 runs to 21 residues. CDR3 amino acids: CASSRRERQGPSHLSYNEQFF. The CDR3 nucleotides read TGTGCCAGCAGTCGCCGTGAGAGACAGGGCCCCTCTCACCTCTCCTACAATGAGCAGTTCTTC.

This rearrangement joins TRBV27 to TRBJ1-1, with 7 bases aligning to TRBD1. From germline, CDR1 is MNHEY and CDR2 SMNVEV (reference sequence). V was pared by 5 bases and J by 1 base, with 7 bases of the junction left unmatched. There are 15 residues in the CDR3. The CDR3 sequence is CASSAHRTGNTEAFF. CDR3 bases: TGTGCCAGCAGTGCCCATAGGACAGGGAACACTGAAGCTTTCTTT.

This chain connects TRBV19 to TRBJ2-7, with D tentatively TRBD1 or TRBD2 (7 bases each). Germline assignment: CDR1 LNHDA and CDR2 SQIVND (reference sequence). This CDR3 spans 15 amino acids. With 4 bases removed from V and 2 bases from J, the gap between germline ends came to 15 bases. The CDR3 DNA sequence: TGTGCCAGTAGTAGCCTCCAGGGGGGGGCCTACGAGCAGTACTTC. Encoded protein: CASSSLQGGAYEQYF.

This clone has only one observation. The rearrangement links TRBV20-1 to TRBJ2-5, with D perhaps TRBD2 (6 bases). Germline V CDR1 and CDR2: DFQATT, SNEGSKA (reference sequence). CDR3 size: 10 residues. In DNA, the CDR3 is TGCAGCCAGGGCCGCCGGGGGCAGTACTTC. Translating it yields CSQGRRGQYF.

The chain recombines TRBV29-1 with TRBJ2-1; 15 bases agree with TRBD2. Trimming at V came to 7 bases and at J to 0 bases, leaving 4 bases not matched to a gene. The CDR3 has 16 amino acids. Germline lookup yields CDR1 SQVTM and CDR2 ANQGSEA. CDR3 sequence: CSAPGLAGGSYNEQFF. CDR3 in DNA: TGCAGCGCCCCGGGACTAGCGGGAGGCTCCTACAATGAGCAGTTCTTC.